A selection of T cell receptor beta chains follows, all from one sample in a study of blood T cells in healthy people across ages. In TCRdb, the 5' RACE reads were re-called with MiXCR into one record per CDR3 protein. This table has around 900,000 distinct CDR3 sequences, about 53% appearing once. The sequencing input was blood. Every receptor here comes from a woman aged 60-70 years in good health. Each CDR3 is given with its conserved first and last residue. The order of the fields is CDR3 protein, CDR3 DNA, V gene, clone size, D gene, J gene. The D gene is left open where the match is weak. Some rows have no size entry. The others give once, few or many, or a class for an expanded clone.

CDR3aa: CSAAKAGAARTQYF; CDR3nt: TGCAGTGCTGCAAAAGCGGGAGCCGCGCGTACGCAGTATTTT; v_gene: TRBV20-1; abundance: few; d_gene: TRBD2; j_gene: TRBJ2-3
CDR3aa: CASRPEYGTDRQYF; CDR3nt: TGTGCCAGCAGACCCGAATACGGCACAGATAGGCAGTATTTT; v_gene: TRBV27; abundance: -; d_gene: -; j_gene: TRBJ2-3
CDR3aa: CASSSLPGQGAKDEQFF; CDR3nt: TGTGCCAGCAGTTCACTCCCGGGACAGGGGGCCAAGGATGAGCAGTTCTTC; v_gene: TRBV27; abundance: once; d_gene: TRBD1; j_gene: TRBJ2-1
CDR3aa: CASSTGQYISYEQYF; CDR3nt: TGTGCCAGCAGCACCGGACAGTACATCTCCTACGAGCAGTACTTC; v_gene: TRBV21-1; abundance: few; d_gene: -; j_gene: TRBJ2-7
CDR3aa: CASSQDLEGPQETQYF; CDR3nt: TGTGCCAGCAGCCAAGATCTGGAGGGGCCCCAAGAGACCCAGTACTTC; v_gene: TRBV3-1; abundance: -; d_gene: -; j_gene: TRBJ2-5
CDR3aa: CSVLKGEQEVLGSYEQYF; CDR3nt: TGCAGCGTCCTGAAAGGGGAGCAGGAGGTCTTAGGATCCTACGAGCAGTACTTC; v_gene: TRBV29-1; abundance: -; d_gene: -; j_gene: TRBJ2-7
CDR3aa: CASSPSLAGKNIQYF; CDR3nt: TGTGCCAGCAGCCCATCGCTAGCGGGGAAAAACATTCAGTACTTC; v_gene: TRBV4-2; abundance: few; d_gene: TRBD2; j_gene: TRBJ2-4
CDR3aa: CSATVKSTDTQYF; CDR3nt: TGCAGTGCTACCGTAAAAAGCACAGATACGCAGTATTTT; v_gene: TRBV20-1; abundance: few; d_gene: -; j_gene: TRBJ2-3
CDR3aa: CATSDSALSTYNEQFF; CDR3nt: TGTGCCACCAGTGATTCGGCCCTCTCCACCTACAATGAGCAGTTCTTC; v_gene: TRBV24-1; abundance: once; d_gene: -; j_gene: TRBJ2-1
CDR3aa: CSVGVLAQQETQYF; CDR3nt: TGCAGCGTGGGGGTACTAGCTCAGCAAGAGACCCAGTACTTC; v_gene: TRBV29-1; abundance: -; d_gene: -; j_gene: TRBJ2-5
CDR3aa: CSVDLGTPYEQYF; CDR3nt: TGCAGCGTTGATTTGGGGACACCCTACGAGCAGTACTTC; v_gene: TRBV29-1; abundance: -; d_gene: -; j_gene: TRBJ2-7
CDR3aa: CASSSRALKTQYF; CDR3nt: TGTGCCAGCAGCAGCCGGGCCCTCAAGACGCAGTATTTT; v_gene: TRBV21-1; abundance: -; d_gene: -; j_gene: TRBJ2-3
CDR3aa: CASSHRDGEITDTQYF; CDR3nt: TGCGCCAGCAGCCACCGGGATGGAGAGATCACAGATACGCAGTATTTT; v_gene: TRBV5-1; abundance: -; d_gene: -; j_gene: TRBJ2-3
CDR3aa: CASSLGVSGRRDTQYF; CDR3nt: TGTGCCAGCAGCTTGGGGGTCAGCGGGAGGAGAGATACGCAGTATTTT; v_gene: TRBV5-6; abundance: -; d_gene: TRBD2; j_gene: TRBJ2-3
CDR3aa: CSARAGVREQYF; CDR3nt: TGCAGTGCTAGGGCTGGGGTGAGAGAGCAGTACTTC; v_gene: TRBV20-1; abundance: few; d_gene: -; j_gene: TRBJ2-7
CDR3aa: CASSLGQRNNQPQHF; CDR3nt: TGCGCCAGCAGCTTGGGGCAGAGAAACAATCAGCCCCAGCATTTT; v_gene: TRBV5-1; abundance: -; d_gene: -; j_gene: TRBJ1-5
CDR3aa: CASSRPLSGMVNEQFF; CDR3nt: TGTGCCAGCAGCCGACCACTTAGCGGGATGGTCAATGAGCAGTTCTTC; v_gene: TRBV6-5; abundance: once; d_gene: TRBD2; j_gene: TRBJ2-1
CDR3aa: CASSFGTEGRETQYF; CDR3nt: TGTGCCAGCAGTTTCGGGACAGAGGGGAGGGAGACCCAGTACTTC; v_gene: TRBV28; abundance: few; d_gene: -; j_gene: TRBJ2-5
CDR3aa: CASSLTTMQDNEQFF; CDR3nt: TGTGCCAGCAGCTTAACGACCATGCAGGACAATGAGCAGTTCTTC; v_gene: TRBV7-3; abundance: -; d_gene: -; j_gene: TRBJ2-1
CDR3aa: CASSLSSALGQGDFWPEAFF; CDR3nt: TGTGCCAGCAGCCTCTCCAGCGCTCTAGGACAGGGGGACTTTTGGCCTGAAGCTTTCTTT; v_gene: TRBV11-2; abundance: -; d_gene: TRBD1; j_gene: TRBJ1-1
CDR3aa: CASSQEVGRIAGHYEQYF; CDR3nt: TGCGCCAGCAGCCAAGAAGTTGGGAGGATAGCGGGTCACTACGAGCAGTACTTC; v_gene: TRBV4-3; abundance: few; d_gene: TRBD2; j_gene: TRBJ2-7
CDR3aa: CASSERGGVEQYF; CDR3nt: TGTGCCAGCAGTGAACGAGGGGGGGTCGAGCAGTACTTC; v_gene: TRBV25-1; abundance: -; d_gene: -; j_gene: TRBJ2-7
CDR3aa: CASSPHGEGGYTF; CDR3nt: TGTGCCAGCAGCCCCCACGGGGAGGGCGGCTACACCTTC; v_gene: TRBV16; abundance: many; d_gene: -; j_gene: TRBJ1-2
CDR3aa: CATSRDGTGLDGTQYF; CDR3nt: TGTGCCACCAGCAGAGATGGGACAGGGCTGGACGGTACGCAGTATTTT; v_gene: TRBV15; abundance: once; d_gene: TRBD1; j_gene: TRBJ2-3
CDR3aa: CASSSKGTDTQYF; CDR3nt: TGTGCCAGCAGTTCCAAGGGCACAGATACGCAGTATTTT; v_gene: TRBV12-3/TRBV12-4; abundance: -; d_gene: -; j_gene: TRBJ2-3
CDR3aa: CSVTTSGISYEQYF; CDR3nt: TGCAGTGTTACGACTAGCGGGATTTCCTACGAGCAGTACTTC; v_gene: TRBV20-1; abundance: -; d_gene: TRBD2; j_gene: TRBJ2-7
CDR3aa: CASSLAGGGKNIQYF; CDR3nt: TGTGCCAGCAGTTTAGCGGGAGGAGGCAAAAACATTCAGTACTTC; v_gene: TRBV6-5; abundance: -; d_gene: TRBD2; j_gene: TRBJ2-4
CDR3aa: CASSQVGTGEKLFF; CDR3nt: TGCGCCAGCAGCCAGGTGGGGACCGGTGAAAAACTGTTTTTT; v_gene: TRBV5-1; abundance: -; d_gene: -; j_gene: TRBJ1-4
CDR3aa: CANSPEGQGETQYF; CDR3nt: TGCGCCAACAGCCCAGAGGGACAGGGGGAGACCCAGTACTTC; v_gene: TRBV5-1; abundance: -; d_gene: TRBD1; j_gene: TRBJ2-5
CDR3aa: CATSDPSTSAVGHEQFF; CDR3nt: TGTGCCACCAGTGATCCTTCTACTAGCGCGGTAGGCCATGAGCAGTTCTTC; v_gene: TRBV24-1; abundance: -; d_gene: TRBD2; j_gene: TRBJ2-1